The source of this T cell receptor (beta chain) is a study of blood T cell repertoires in COVID-19. Study at large: Whether acute or convalescent, the COVID-19 samples came from the United States, Italy and Spain. PBMCs, B-cell-depleted T cells, or T cells provided the cDNA or gDNA that made up the material.

In the authors' methods: From reference gene primer amplification, estimates of nucleated cell counts were derived. Assay used: immunoSEQ multiplex PCR; TCRdb lists only in-frame clones, some missing. D and trimming were read from the DNA, whereas the V and J calls and clone size are those reported in that table. The sample has approximately 60,000 clones; 76% are singletons. This clone was seen just once. The germline V gene encodes CDR1 SGHTS and CDR2 YDEGEE. The CDR3 consists of 15 residues. The ends lost 1 base at V and 2 bases at J; junction bases unmatched: 1. Material for sequencing was peripheral blood. This clonotype originated in a woman older than 75 with acute or convalescent COVID-19. This sequence joins TRBV5-8 and TRBJ2-7, with 12 bases fitting TRBD2. DNA of the CDR3: TGTGCCAGCAGCTTGAGACTAGCGGGGGCCTACGAGCAGTACTTC. The encoded protein is CASSLRLAGAYEQYF.